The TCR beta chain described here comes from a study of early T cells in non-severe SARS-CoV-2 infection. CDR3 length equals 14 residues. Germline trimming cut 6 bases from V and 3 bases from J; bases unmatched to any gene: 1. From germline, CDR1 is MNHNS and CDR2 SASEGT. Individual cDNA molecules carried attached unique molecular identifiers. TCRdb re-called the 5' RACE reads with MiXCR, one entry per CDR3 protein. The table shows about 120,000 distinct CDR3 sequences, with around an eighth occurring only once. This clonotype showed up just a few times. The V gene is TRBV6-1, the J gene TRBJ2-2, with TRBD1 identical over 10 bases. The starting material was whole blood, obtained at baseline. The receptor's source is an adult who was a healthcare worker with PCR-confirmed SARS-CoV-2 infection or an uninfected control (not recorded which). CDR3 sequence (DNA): TGTGCCAGCAGGACAGGGGGCCACACCGGGGAGCTGTTTTTT. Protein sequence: CASRTGGHTGELFF.